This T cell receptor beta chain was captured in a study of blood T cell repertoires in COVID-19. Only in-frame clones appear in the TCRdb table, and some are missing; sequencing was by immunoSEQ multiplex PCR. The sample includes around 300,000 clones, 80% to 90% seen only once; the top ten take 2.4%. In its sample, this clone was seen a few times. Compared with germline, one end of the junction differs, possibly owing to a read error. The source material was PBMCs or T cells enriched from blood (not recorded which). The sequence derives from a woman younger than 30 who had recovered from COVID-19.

CDR3 coding DNA: TGCGCCAGCAGTTTGGGGGGGACAGACACTTATAGCAATCAGCCCCAGCATTTT. Its protein product is CASSLGGTDTYSNQPQHF. This rearrangement joins TRBV5-1 to TRBJ1-5, with 7 bases fitting TRBD1. The length of the CDR3 is 18 residues. CDR1 is SGHRS and CDR2 is YFSETQ in the germline V gene.